A selection of T cell receptor beta chains follows, all from one sample in a study of PD-L1 blockade in urothelial cancer. Libraries were prepared by immunoSEQ multiplex PCR; TCRdb keeps only in-frame clonotypes and omits some of them. The repertoire holds approximately 71,000 clones, with roughly 89% as singletons. This specimen consisted of PBMCs, obtained around atezolizumab (anti-PD-L1) treatment. These receptors were collected from a man in his 60s with urothelial cancer. Both conserved end residues are part of each CDR3. A D gene is named only where the DNA matches it firmly. Some rows have no size entry. The others give once, few or many, or a class for an expanded clone.

V	J	size	D	DNA	CDR3
TRBV19	TRBJ1-1	-	TRBD1	TGTGCCAGTAGAATAGACAGGGGGGCTGAAGCTTTCTTT	CASRIDRGAEAFF
TRBV5-6	TRBJ2-4	once	-	TGTGCCAGCAGCTTGGGACAGCTCAAAAACATTCAGTACTTC	CASSLGQLKNIQYF
TRBV4-3	TRBJ2-3	-	TRBD1	TGCGCCAGCAGCCAAGATCTTCCGAGGGGGCGTTCAGATACGCAGTATTTT	CASSQDLPRGRSDTQYF
TRBV15	TRBJ2-7	-	-	TGTGCCACCAGCAGAGATGGGGCAGGCACCGAGCAGTACTTC	CATSRDGAGTEQYF
TRBV9	TRBJ1-2	-	TRBD1	TGTGCCAGCAGCAGACAGGGGGCTGACTATGGCTACACCTTC	CASSRQGADYGYTF
TRBV30	TRBJ1-6	-	-	TGTGCCGCCCGGGCAGGGCCGGCTTCACCCCTCCACTTT	CAARAGPASPLHF
TRBV25-1	TRBJ1-2	-	TRBD1	TGTGCCAGCAGTGAAGCAGGGACAGGGGGCGACTATGGCTACACCTTC	CASSEAGTGGDYGYTF
TRBV6-6	TRBJ1-2	-	TRBD1	TGTGCCAGCACTTTAAGGACAGGGACCTACACCTTC	CASTLRTGTYTF
TRBV6-1	TRBJ1-3	-	TRBD1	TGTGCCAGCAGTGTTATGGGACAGGGCTCTGGAAACACCATATATTTT	CASSVMGQGSGNTIYF
TRBV18	TRBJ2-5	-	TRBD2	TGTGCCAGCTCATCGACTAGCGGGGAGACCCAGTACTTC	CASSSTSGETQYF
TRBV9	TRBJ1-2	-	-	TGTGCCAGCAGCGATATGAGAGGCAGGGCGTTCTATGGCTACACCTTC	CASSDMRGRAFYGYTF
TRBV7-2	TRBJ2-7	-	-	TGTGCCAGCAGTTCCTCTTACAAGCAGTACTTC	CASSSSYKQYF
TRBV19	TRBJ2-7	-	-	TGTGCCAGTAGTGGTACCCTCTACTACGAGCAGTACTTC	CASSGTLYYEQYF
TRBV6-5	TRBJ2-1	-	TRBD2	TGTGCCAGCAGTCCAGGGACTAGCGGGACGGATGAGCAGTTCTTC	CASSPGTSGTDEQFF
TRBV7-9	TRBJ1-1	-	TRBD1	TGTGCCAGCAGCTTGGGACAGGTGAACACTGAAGCTTTCTTT	CASSLGQVNTEAFF
TRBV30	TRBJ1-3	-	-	TGTGCCTGGAGCCCTCCACCGACGGGTGGAAACACCATATATTTT	CAWSPPPTGGNTIYF
TRBV5-1	TRBJ1-2	-	-	TGCGCCAGCAGCTTGGAAGGAGGCAACTATGGCTACACCTTC	CASSLEGGNYGYTF
TRBV7-8	TRBJ1-5	-	TRBD1	TGTGCCAGCAGCATCGGACAGGGGGCCTCTTATAGCAATCAGCCCCAGCATTTT	CASSIGQGASYSNQPQHF
TRBV25-1	TRBJ2-1	-	TRBD2	TGTGCCAGCAGTGAAATGGCGGGGGGGCCTGGTGAGCAGTTCTTC	CASSEMAGGPGEQFF